This TCR beta chain is from a study of blood T cell repertoires in COVID-19. Study summary: Italy, Spain and the United States were the sources of the convalescent and acute COVID-19 samples.

Clones were read by immunoSEQ multiplex PCR, and TCRdb kept only the in-frame ones, dropping some. The sample includes approximately 200,000 clones, about 85% of them seen just once. This TCR was sampled from a woman aged 25 to 45 who had recovered from COVID-19. Input material: PBMCs or T cells enriched from blood (not recorded which).

The CDR3 here is CASSFAGTELYYEQYF. CDR3 nucleotides: TGTGCCAGCAGTTTCGCAGGGACAGAGCTTTACTACGAGCAGTACTTC. The rearrangement uses TRBV27 and TRBJ2-7, with 7 bases identical to TRBD1. CDR1 is MNHEY and CDR2 is SMNVEV in the germline V gene (reference sequence). The CDR3 has 16 amino acids. Trimming cost V 3 bases and J 3 bases; bases outside gene matches: 11.